Following are 31 T cell receptor beta chains from one sample sequenced in a study of blood T cells in healthy people across ages. Using a J-beta primer mix together with a sample-barcoded 5' primer, a second PCR was run for roughly 7 to 12 cycles. TCRdb used MiXCR to reprocess the 5' RACE reads, holding one entry per CDR3 protein. The sample carries about 1.4 million distinct CDR3 sequences, approximately 59% recorded once. Sequencing was performed on blood. Every receptor here comes from a man between 18 and 29 years old in good health.

This chain links TRBV7-2 with TRBJ2-7; no clear D. V gave up 0 bases and J gave up 3 bases, with 9 bases separating them. Germline V gives CDR1 SGHTA, CDR2 FQGNSA. This CDR3 region has 14 residues. For the CDR3, the DNA is TGTGCCAGCAGCTTAGCGCGGTCTAACTACGAGCAGTACTTC. This encodes CASSLARSNYEQYF.

The CDR3 loop is CASSRGAMGEQYF. The CDR3 DNA follows: TGCGCCAGCAGCAGAGGGGCTATGGGGGAGCAGTACTTC. The rearrangement links TRBV5-1 to TRBJ2-7; either TRBD1 or TRBD2 may supply D (5 bases each). V lost 4 bases and J lost 7, with 15 bases in between. Per germline, CDR1 SGHRS and CDR2 YFSETQ. CDR3 length: 13 residues.

This sequence joins TRBV10-3 and TRBJ2-3; D might be TRBD1 (6 bases). Germline CDR1 and CDR2: ENHRY and SYGVKD. The V end lost 0 bases, the J end lost 5 bases, and 18 bases lay between the germline ends. This CDR3 comprises 17 residues. The chain's CDR3 is CAISESFFGQGKDTQYF. As DNA, the CDR3 is TGTGCCATCAGTGAGTCGTTTTTCGGGCAGGGGAAAGATACGCAGTATTTT.

The V gene is TRBV10-3, the J gene TRBJ2-7; 7 positions match TRBD1. The CDR3 is 15 residues long. The V and J ends lost 6 bases and 6 bases, in that order; junction bases with no gene match: 14. CDR1 is ENHRY and CDR2 is SYGVKD in the germline V gene. CDR3: CAISRTGTAEREQYF. The CDR3 DNA sequence: TGTGCCATCAGCCGGACAGGAACAGCTGAGCGCGAGCAGTACTTC.

V gene TRBV5-1 combines with J gene TRBJ2-7; 7 bases are a match to TRBD1. CDR1 is SGHRS and CDR2 is YFSETQ in the germline V gene. The CDR3 consists of 15 residues. V trimming: 4 bases; J trimming: 4 bases; junction bases outside the gene matches: 11. The CDR3 nucleotides are TGCGCCAGCAGCCTCAGACAGGGAGTAGGGTACGAGCAGTACTTC. This codes for CASSLRQGVGYEQYF.

This rearrangement joins TRBV20-1 to TRBJ1-1; D remains unclear. The CDR3 contains 12 residues. The germline V gene encodes CDR1 DFQATT and CDR2 SNEGSKA (reference sequence). Trimming took 3 bases from V and 1 from J, leaving 6 bases between them. The CDR3 bases are TGCAGTGCTAGGGTCCGGAACACTGAAGCTTTCTTT. Translation gives CSARVRNTEAFF.

A word on this clonotype: One end of the junction is discordant with germline, which a read error may explain. The chain employs TRBV20-1 and TRBJ2-4; maybe TRBD2 (5 bases). The CDR3 is made up of 13 amino acids. The germline gives CDR1 DFQATT, CDR2 SNEGSKA (reference sequence). CDR3 DNA sequence: TGCAGTGTTAGAGATGGTGGGAGAAACATTCAGTACTTC. This gives the protein CSVRDGGRNIQYF.

This sequence joins TRBV6-1 and TRBJ2-3; D gene ambiguous. There are 14 residues in the CDR3. Germline-derived CDR1 and CDR2 are MNHNS and SASEGT. V dropped 7 bases and J dropped 0 bases, with 11 bases sitting between them. The CDR3 protein is CASISRASTDTQYF. The CDR3 nucleotides read TGTGCCAGCATTAGCCGGGCTAGCACAGATACGCAGTATTTT.

The genes are TRBV7-2 and TRBJ2-3; D is possibly TRBD2 (6 bases). Trimming removed 4 bases at V and 3 bases at J, with 14 bases between. Germline V gives CDR1 SGHTA, CDR2 FQGNSA. The length of the CDR3 is 15 residues. This CDR3 is CASSSRGLRTDTQYF. The CDR3 DNA reads TGTGCCAGCAGCTCGCGGGGTCTGAGGACAGATACGCAGTATTTT.

This sequence joins TRBV14 and TRBJ2-6; the D gene is possibly TRBD2 (5 bases). This CDR3 comprises 17 residues. V was cut by 1 base and J by 0 bases, with 10 bases left in between. Germline-derived CDR1 and CDR2 are SGHDN and FVKESK. This CDR3 is CASSQGGLTSGANVLTF. CDR3 nucleotides: TGTGCCAGCAGCCAAGGAGGGTTAACCTCTGGGGCCAACGTCCTGACTTTC.

The V gene is TRBV29-1, the J gene TRBJ2-1; 9 bases agree with TRBD1. The CDR3 has 13 amino acids. The ends lost 6 bases at V and 7 bases at J; junction bases unmatched: 7. The germline V gene encodes CDR1 SQVTM and CDR2 ANQGSEA. In DNA form, the CDR3 reads TGCAGCGTCGTCCGGGACAGGGTGAATGAGCAGTTCTTC. Translation gives CSVVRDRVNEQFF.

V usage is TRBV2 and J usage is TRBJ2-3, with 12 bases lining up with TRBD2. CDR3 length: 15 residues. Germline trimming cut 6 bases from V and 7 bases from J; bases unmatched to any gene: 8. Germline CDR1 is SNHLY and CDR2 is FYNNEI. CDR3 nucleotides: TGTGCCAGCAGGTCTAGCGGGAGGGCCTATAATACGCAGTATTTT. Its protein product is CASRSSGRAYNTQYF.

CDR3 in DNA: TGTGCCAGCAGCAAACGAGAGACAGGGACAGGGGCTTTCACTGAAGCTTTCTTT. Translating it yields CASSKRETGTGAFTEAFF. The rearrangement uses TRBV11-2 and TRBJ1-1; 10 nucleotides align to TRBD1. The V gene's germline CDR1 is SGHAT and CDR2 FQNNGV. The CDR3 spans 18 residues. The junction had 16 bases not matched to a gene; V was cut back by 5 bases and J by 4 bases.

This rearrangement joins TRBV6-2 or TRBV6-3 to TRBJ2-7, with a tentative D call TRBD1 (6 bases). Germline loops: CDR1 MNHEY, CDR2 SVGEGT. The CDR3 spans 17 residues. V was pared by 0 bases and J by 1 base, with 16 bases between. CDR3 protein: CASSYSATGLGSYEQYF. The CDR3 DNA follows: TGTGCCAGCAGTTACTCGGCTACAGGGCTCGGGTCCTACGAGCAGTACTTC.

This clonotype has just a few counts. The chain joins TRBV27 to TRBJ2-3; no clear D gene. The V gene's germline CDR1 is MNHEY and CDR2 SMNVEV (reference sequence). The CDR3 contains 13 residues. Deletions cut 6 bases from V and 4 bases from J, with 11 bases between. DNA for the CDR3: TGTGCCAGCAGCTTAGTCGGTCCAGATACGCAGTATTTT. This encodes CASSLVGPDTQYF.

A word on this clonotype: A much larger clone is a single base away; this may be a read error. The V gene is TRBV12-3 or TRBV12-4, the J gene TRBJ1-4, with unresolved D. The CDR3 loop spans 14 amino acids. Trimming pared 6 bases from V and 8 bases from J, leaving 16 bases between. The CDR3 DNA sequence: TGTGCCAGCAGCGACACTGGGTCGGAGGAAAAACTGTTTTTT. It specifies CASSDTGSEEKLFF.

V gene TRBV7-2 combines with J gene TRBJ1-5; tentative D call: TRBD1 (5 bases). In germline, CDR1 is SGHTA, CDR2 FQGNSA. CDR3 length: 17 residues. Trimming cost V 2 bases and J 0 bases, with 14 bases left between them. Here the CDR3 reads CASSLQGTPYSNQPQHF. CDR3 coding DNA: TGTGCCAGCAGCTTACAGGGAACTCCTTATAGCAATCAGCCCCAGCATTTT.

This chain connects TRBV24-1 to TRBJ2-4; 7 positions agree with TRBD2. After removal of 9 bases from V and 4 bases from J, the junction contained 11 bases not matched to a gene. Looked up from germline, CDR1 is KGHDR and CDR2 is SFDVKD. The CDR3 spans 15 residues. The DNA of the CDR3 is TGTGCCACCGGGCGGGAGCCTCAAGGGAAAAACATTCAGTACTTC. It encodes CATGREPQGKNIQYF.

J is TRBJ1-1 and V is TRBV7-9; 7 positions agree with TRBD1. Germline V lookup: CDR1 SEHNR, CDR2 FQNEAQ (reference sequence). The J segment lost 4 bases and the V segment lost 10 bases, leaving 6 bases of the junction unmatched. The CDR3 sequence is 12 residues long. The CDR3 coding sequence is TGTGCCACCAGGGGGGCCACCACTGAAGCTTTCTTT. Amino acid sequence: CATRGATTEAFF.

This chain links TRBV28 with TRBJ2-5, with 10 bases matching TRBD2. J gave up 5 bases and V 3 bases, and 6 bases lay outside the gene matches. This CDR3 region has 15 residues. CDR1 and CDR2 (germline): MDHEN, SYDVKM. CDR3 nucleotide sequence: TGTGCCAGCAGTTTCATCGGGACTAGCGAGGAGACCCAGTACTTC. Protein: CASSFIGTSEETQYF. Full variable domain (missing parts from reference TRBV28 and TRBJ2-5): DVKVTQSSRYLVKRTGEKVFLECVQDMDHENMFWYRQDPGLGLRLIYFSYDVKMKEKGDIPEGYSVSREKKERFSLILESASTNQTSMYLCASSFIGTSEETQYFGPGTRLLVL.

This rearrangement joins TRBV6-1 to TRBJ2-5; no clear D. V lost 2 bases, J lost 1 base, and 14 bases lay in between. Germline values: CDR1 MNHNS, CDR2 SASEGT. This CDR3 is built from 16 residues. The chain's CDR3 is CASSELGRPGQETQYF. Here the CDR3 DNA reads TGTGCCAGCAGTGAACTCGGGCGGCCAGGCCAAGAGACCCAGTACTTC.

CDR3 sequence reads: CASRREGRETQYF. The CDR3 nucleotides read TGTGCCAGCAGGCGGGAGGGCCGTGAGACCCAGTACTTC. The V gene is TRBV12-3 or TRBV12-4, the J gene TRBJ2-5; TRBD2 agrees at 9 bases. The V and J ends lost 6 bases and 5 bases, in that order; junction bases with no gene match: 4. This CDR3 region has 13 residues.

This chain joins TRBV27 and TRBJ2-7; D is unresolved. V lost 2 bases and J 0 bases, leaving 17 bases between the germline ends. Germline V gives CDR1 MNHEY, CDR2 SMNVEV (reference sequence). The CDR3 length is 17 residues. The CDR3 nucleotides read TGTGCCAGCAGTTTAGTTTACCGGGCAGACAACTCCTACGAGCAGTACTTC. It translates to CASSLVYRADNSYEQYF.

The V and J genes are TRBV15 and TRBJ1-5; no reliable D call. The V end was cut by 1 base, the J end by 0 bases, with 16 bases between. CDR1 and CDR2 from the germline V gene are LNHNV and YYDKDF (reference sequence). The CDR3 runs to 18 residues. Written as DNA, the CDR3 is TGTGCCACCAGCAGAGTTCTGGCGACACCGATTAGCAATCAGCCCCAGCATTTT. It translates to CATSRVLATPISNQPQHF.

This chain uses TRBV20-1 with TRBJ2-5; 9 nucleotides align to TRBD2. The length of the CDR3 is 14 residues. Germline V lookup: CDR1 DFQATT, CDR2 SNEGSKA (reference sequence). The V gene end was trimmed by 4 bases and the J gene end by 2 bases; junction bases not matched to a gene: 5. Here the CDR3 reads CSATSSGAQETQYF. Written as DNA, the CDR3 is TGCAGTGCTACTTCTAGCGGGGCACAAGAGACCCAGTACTTC.

This clonotype was found a few times. This chain links TRBV20-1 with TRBJ2-7; the D gene is possibly TRBD1 (6 bases). The CDR3 length is 12 residues. CDR1 is DFQATT and CDR2 is SNEGSKA in the germline V gene (reference sequence). The V end lost 6 bases, the J end lost 4 bases, and 13 bases lay between the germline ends. This CDR3 is CSAGGSIYEQYF. In DNA form, the CDR3 reads TGCAGTGCAGGGGGTTCGATTTACGAGCAGTACTTC.

The rearrangement joins TRBV5-1 to TRBJ1-2, with a weak D call TRBD1 (5 bases). The CDR3 has 14 residues. V was cut by 0 bases and J by 3 bases, with 9 bases left in between. From germline, CDR1 is SGHRS and CDR2 YFSETQ. The CDR3 nucleotides read TGCGCCAGCAGCTTGGGAGGGGAGGACTATGGCTACACCTTC. Translating gives CASSLGGEDYGYTF.

The chain is built from TRBV4-1 and TRBJ2-3; D unresolved. Trimming removed 2 bases from V and 7 bases from J, with 16 bases in between. The V gene's germline CDR1 is MGHRA and CDR2 YSYEKL. CDR3 length: 15 residues. The CDR3 bases are TGCGCCAGCAGCCAATTGGAAGGGCCTCCCAATACGCAGTATTTT. The encoded protein is CASSQLEGPPNTQYF.

This chain links TRBV12-3 or TRBV12-4 with TRBJ2-3; 8 nucleotides agree with TRBD2. Trimming at V came to 3 bases and at J to 9 bases, leaving 11 bases not matched to a gene. This CDR3 contains 15 residues. The CDR3 DNA reads TGTGCCAGCAGTTTCGCGGGACTAGAACAGCGAACGCAGTATTTT. This codes for CASSFAGLEQRTQYF.

The count of this clonotype is one. V gene TRBV20-1 combines with J gene TRBJ1-1; D not resolved. This CDR3 is built from 15 residues. V was trimmed by 0 bases and J by 1 base, leaving 12 bases between them. CDR1 DFQATT and CDR2 SNEGSKA come from the germline V gene (reference sequence). CDR3 amino acids: CSARDSSTANTEAFF. The CDR3, as DNA: TGCAGTGCTAGAGACTCTAGCACGGCGAACACTGAAGCTTTCTTT.

The rearrangement links TRBV12-3 or TRBV12-4 to TRBJ2-3; tentatively, D is TRBD1 or TRBD2 (6 bases each). CDR3 size: 15 residues. The V end lost 6 bases, the J end lost 1 base, and 14 bases lay between the germline ends. Written as DNA, the CDR3 is TGTGCCAGCAGCCCCCATCGGGGGCGCACAGATACGCAGTATTTT. Translating it yields CASSPHRGRTDTQYF.